Below are 29 T cell receptor beta chains sequenced from a single sample in a study of shared clonotypes between healthy human individuals. Libraries were prepared by immunoSEQ multiplex PCR; TCRdb keeps only in-frame clonotypes and omits some of them. The sample records millions of clones, 85% to 95% being singletons. The sequencing sample was made of naive CD4+ T cells sorted from blood. Subset noted: CD45RA+ positively selected. Receptor source: a man aged 18 to 30 in good health.

The DNA for the CDR3 is TGTGCCAGTAGTAAGGGACAGGCTAATGACAATGAGCAGTTCTTC. Protein product: CASSKGQANDNEQFF. The chain is built from TRBV19 and TRBJ2-1; TRBD1 agrees at 8 bases. The trim removed 4 bases at V and 5 bases at J, leaving 7 bases unmatched. Per the germline V gene, CDR1 is LNHDA and CDR2 is SQIVND (reference sequence). The CDR3 spans 15 residues.

The chain has TRBV6-6 and TRBJ1-2; D not resolved. Between the trimmed V and J ends, which lost 2 bases and 5 bases, there was a span of 12 bases. Germline CDR1 and CDR2: MNHNY and SVGAGI (reference sequence). The CDR3 is 14 amino acids. The CDR3 DNA is TGTGCCAGCAGTTACGAGGGTGCTGGATATGGCTACACCTTC. This translates into CASSYEGAGYGYTF.

The V call is TRBV7-9, the J call TRBJ2-2; 9 nucleotides align to TRBD1. The CDR3 totals 14 residues. CDR1 is SEHNR, CDR2 FQNEAQ, per germline (reference sequence). V shed 5 bases, J shed 6 bases, and the junction held 4 bases outside the gene matches. The chain's CDR3 is CASSPQGAAGELFF. DNA for the CDR3: TGTGCCAGCAGCCCACAGGGGGCGGCCGGGGAGCTGTTTTTT.

As for this clone: This sample includes further DNA sequences coding for the same CDR3. This chain joins TRBV7-8 and TRBJ1-1; perhaps TRBD1 as D (5 bases). Germline V gene data show CDR1 as SGHVS and CDR2 as FQNEAQ. The V gene lost 5 bases and the J gene lost 7 bases, with 11 bases spanning the gap. This CDR3 contains 12 residues. CDR3 region: CASSPVTGEAFF. In DNA form, the CDR3 reads TGTGCCAGCAGCCCCGTTACAGGTGAAGCTTTCTTT.

As concerns this clone: A much larger clone is a single base away; this may be a read error. This CDR3 is also generated by other DNA sequences in the sample. The gene calls are TRBV5-1 and TRBJ2-7; D unresolved. V gave up 0 bases and J gave up 1 base, with 5 bases separating them. The length of the CDR3 is 13 residues. Germline V gives CDR1 SGHRS, CDR2 YFSETQ. CDR3 nucleotides: TGCGCCAGCAGCTTGGACCCGTCCTACGAGCAGTACTTC. Protein product: CASSLDPSYEQYF. Based on the CDR3 plus reference TRBV5-1 and TRBJ2-7, the full variable domain is KAGVTQTPRYLIKTRGQQVTLSCSPISGHRSVSWYQQTPGQGLQFLFEYFSETQRNKGNFPGRFSGRQFSNSRSEMNVSTLELGDSALYLCASSLDPSYEQYFGPGTRLTVT.

This clone came up a few times. The chain couples TRBV7-2 to TRBJ1-6, with D perhaps TRBD1 (5 bases). The CDR3 covers 14 residues. Per the germline V gene, CDR1 is SGHTA and CDR2 is FQGNSA. The V and J ends lost 8 bases and 7 bases respectively, with 15 bases between them. DNA of the CDR3: TGTGCCAGCGCCCAGGGTAGTTTCAATTCACCCCTCCACTTT. Translation gives CASAQGSFNSPLHF.

The chain couples TRBV4-1 to TRBJ2-5; TRBD2 matches 9 bases. Germline V CDR1 and CDR2: MGHRA, YSYEKL. The CDR3 totals 14 residues. The V and J ends lost 0 bases and 9 bases, in that order; junction bases with no gene match: 5. The CDR3 here is CASSQEAGGRAQYF. The CDR3 nucleotides are TGCGCCAGCAGCCAAGAAGCGGGGGGTCGGGCCCAGTACTTC.

The count of this clone is one. The junction and the germline gene differ at one end; a read error may be behind it. The chain uses TRBV7-7 and TRBJ2-3; 7 bases agree with TRBD2. The CDR3 sequence is 16 residues long. The germline V gene has CDR1 SSHAT and CDR2 FNYEAQ (reference sequence). CDR3 sequence: CASSPRGGLGTDTQYF. In DNA, the CDR3 is TGTGCTAGCAGCCCCCGGGGAGGGTTGGGCACAGATACGCAGTATTTT.

V usage is TRBV9 and J usage is TRBJ2-1, with a weak D call TRBD1 (7 bases). CDR1 and CDR2 (germline): SGDLS, YYNGEE. The V end lost 3 bases, the J end lost 3 bases, and 31 bases lay between the germline ends. The CDR3 spans 21 residues. Here the CDR3 reads CASSARPQGVIGRDLYNEQFF. The CDR3 coding sequence is TGTGCCAGCAGCGCCCGTCCTCAGGGGGTTATTGGGCGGGACCTCTACAATGAGCAGTTCTTC.

Points on this clone: Distinct nucleotide sequences in the sample also encode this CDR3. The chain recombines TRBV20-1 with TRBJ2-7; D gene unclear. The germline CDR1 and CDR2 sequences are DFQATT and SNEGSKA (reference sequence). The CDR3 length is 10 residues. The germline V and J ends were trimmed by 1 base and 6 bases, with 4 bases remaining between them. CDR3 protein: CSARAGEQYF. In DNA, the CDR3 is TGCAGTGCTAGAGCTGGCGAGCAGTACTTC.

The chain recombines TRBV5-1 with TRBJ2-7; 9 positions agree with TRBD1. The CDR3 length is 15 residues. Trimming at V came to 2 bases and at J to 7 bases, leaving 10 bases not matched to a gene. Germline V gives CDR1 SGHRS, CDR2 YFSETQ. The chain's CDR3 is CASSLQGARGGEQYF. The CDR3 nucleotides are TGCGCCAGCAGCTTACAGGGGGCGAGGGGCGGTGAGCAGTACTTC.

The V and J genes are TRBV5-1 and TRBJ2-2; 7 bases align to TRBD2. After removal of 0 bases from V and 4 bases from J, the junction contained 6 bases not matched to a gene. The CDR3 spans 16 residues. Germline V gene lookup returns CDR1 SGHRS and CDR2 YFSETQ. CDR3 bases: TGCGCCAGCAGCTTGGCCCGATCTAGCGGCACCGGGGAGCTGTTTTTT. Translated, it gives CASSLARSSGTGELFF. Full variable domain (remainder filled in from reference TRBV5-1 and TRBJ2-2): KAGVTQTPRYLIKTRGQQVTLSCSPISGHRSVSWYQQTPGQGLQFLFEYFSETQRNKGNFPGRFSGRQFSNSRSEMNVSTLELGDSALYLCASSLARSSGTGELFFGEGSRLTVL.

V is TRBV29-1 and J is TRBJ2-7, with 8 bases matching TRBD1. Germline trimming cut 6 bases from V and 6 bases from J; bases unmatched to any gene: 7. Germline CDR1 SQVTM, CDR2 ANQGSEA. The CDR3 length is 12 residues. This CDR3 reads CSVTGQGREQYF. In nucleotides, the CDR3 is TGCAGCGTAACCGGACAGGGTCGCGAGCAGTACTTC.

V and J are TRBV9 and TRBJ2-7; 7 bases match TRBD2. V dropped 0 bases and J dropped 2; count of bases not matched to a gene: 2. Germline loops: CDR1 SGDLS, CDR2 YYNGEE. The CDR3 loop spans 14 amino acids. CDR3 in amino acids: CASSVELATYEQYF. The CDR3 DNA is TGTGCCAGCAGCGTAGAACTAGCGACCTACGAGCAGTACTTC.

The rearrangement joins TRBV10-3 to TRBJ2-2; TRBD1 agrees at 7 bases. The CDR3 extends over 14 amino acids. CDR1 and CDR2 (germline): ENHRY, SYGVKD. V lost 10 bases to trimming and J lost 1 base; unmatched junction nucleotides: 6. The CDR3 here is CATIQGRNTGELFF. For the CDR3, the DNA is TGTGCCACCATACAGGGGCGGAACACCGGGGAGCTGTTTTTT.

Worth noting for this clone: Other DNA variants within this sample encode the same CDR3. V gene TRBV7-8 combines with J gene TRBJ1-5; 7 bases are a match to TRBD1. CDR1 and CDR2 from the germline V gene are SGHVS and FQNEAQ. The CDR3 runs 15 residues. The trim removed 2 bases at V and 4 bases at J, leaving 5 bases unmatched. CDR3 amino acids: CASSLRGQPNQPQHF. DNA for the CDR3: TGTGCCAGCAGCTTACGGGGACAGCCAAATCAGCCCCAGCATTTT.

The chain's CDR3 is CAWSAGTEGYEQYF. Written as DNA, the CDR3 is TGTGCCTGGAGCGCCGGGACTGAGGGCTACGAGCAGTACTTC. This sequence joins TRBV30 and TRBJ2-7; D is perhaps TRBD2 (6 bases). With 3 bases removed from V and 3 bases from J, the gap between germline ends came to 15 bases. This CDR3 region has 14 residues. In germline, CDR1 is GTSNPN, CDR2 SVGIG (reference sequence).

This clone occurred once. CDR3 loop: CASSDRVVDGYTF. In DNA, the CDR3 is TGCGCCAGCAGTGACAGGGTTGTAGATGGCTACACCTTC. The V call is TRBV10-2, the J call TRBJ1-2, with TRBD1 as a possible D gene (5 bases). There are 13 residues in the CDR3. Germline-derived CDR1 and CDR2 are WSHSY and SAAADI. Trimming removed 3 bases from V and 6 bases from J, with 11 bases in between.

The chain joins TRBV2 to TRBJ2-2, with 12 bases fitting TRBD2. Looked up from germline, CDR1 is SNHLY and CDR2 is FYNNEI. Unmatched junction bases numbered 7, after V lost 6 bases and J lost 5 bases. This CDR3 has 16 amino acids. The CDR3 DNA reads TGTGCCAGCAGGGAAACTAGCGGGAGGAATACCGGGGAGCTGTTTTTT. This gives the protein CASRETSGRNTGELFF.

The V call is TRBV5-4, the J call TRBJ2-7; D uncertain. From germline, CDR1 is SGHNT and CDR2 YYREEE (reference sequence). V lost 2 bases, J lost 4 bases, and 10 bases lay in between. This CDR3 region has 13 residues. The CDR3 sequence: CASSFGSVYEQYF. The DNA for the CDR3 is TGTGCCAGCAGCTTCGGGTCGGTGTACGAGCAGTACTTC.

CDR3 bases: TGTGCCAGCAGGGTCGACAGGGGGCGCTTCAATGAGCAGTTCTTC. This gives the protein CASRVDRGRFNEQFF. The rearrangement links TRBV2 to TRBJ2-1; 10 bases fit TRBD1. From germline, CDR1 is SNHLY and CDR2 FYNNEI. The CDR3 consists of 15 residues. V lost 6 bases to trimming and J lost 6 bases; unmatched junction nucleotides: 8.

The rearrangement uses TRBV11-2 and TRBJ2-1, with a tentative D call TRBD2 (5 bases). Trimming pared 0 bases from V and 5 bases from J, leaving 11 bases between. The CDR3 loop spans 15 amino acids. Looked up from germline, CDR1 is SGHAT and CDR2 is FQNNGV. As DNA, the CDR3 is TGTGCCAGCAGCTTAGATCTCGCGACTAACAATGAGCAGTTCTTC. Its protein product is CASSLDLATNNEQFF.

The chain has TRBV7-9 and TRBJ1-6, with TRBD1 as a possible D gene (6 bases). Trimming took 5 bases from V and 8 from J, leaving 10 bases between them. The CDR3 runs to 13 residues. From germline, CDR1 is SEHNR and CDR2 FQNEAQ (reference sequence). The CDR3 is CASSPRQDSPLHF. The CDR3 nucleotides are TGTGCCAGCAGCCCGAGACAGGATTCACCCCTCCACTTT.

The gene calls are TRBV5-1 and TRBJ2-2; 11 nucleotides align to TRBD1. Trimming removed 4 bases from V and 7 bases from J; junction bases left unmatched: 9. Germline assignment: CDR1 SGHRS and CDR2 YFSETQ. This CDR3 is 16 amino acids long. DNA for the CDR3: TGCGCCAGCAGCCAACTCTGGACAGGGGGCTTCGGGGAGCTGTTTTTT. Translated: CASSQLWTGGFGELFF. The whole variable domain, remainder taken from reference TRBV5-1 and TRBJ2-2, is KAGVTQTPRYLIKTRGQQVTLSCSPISGHRSVSWYQQTPGQGLQFLFEYFSETQRNKGNFPGRFSGRQFSNSRSEMNVSTLELGDSALYLCASSQLWTGGFGELFFGEGSRLTVL.

This clone was seen only a few times. The genes are TRBV27 and TRBJ1-6, with D uncertain. V lost 4 bases and J 6 bases, leaving 13 bases between the germline ends. This CDR3 contains 15 residues. Germline loops: CDR1 MNHEY, CDR2 SMNVEV (reference sequence). CDR3 region: CASSSGGLGNSPLHF. The CDR3 nucleotides read TGTGCCAGCAGTTCCGGAGGACTCGGTAATTCACCCCTCCACTTT.

This chain connects TRBV12-5 to TRBJ2-6, with unresolved D. Per the germline V gene, CDR1 is LGHNT and CDR2 is FRNRAP. The germline V and J ends were trimmed by 2 bases and 2 bases, with 10 bases remaining between them. The CDR3 is made up of 16 amino acids. The chain's CDR3 is CASGLLGPTGANVLTF. The DNA of the CDR3 is TGTGCTAGTGGTTTGCTCGGCCCAACTGGGGCCAACGTCCTGACTTTC.

This chain uses TRBV6-1 with TRBJ1-2; D might be TRBD1 (6 bases). Trimming left V 6 bases short and J 4 bases short, with 15 bases between. CDR1 MNHNS and CDR2 SASEGT come from the germline V gene. The CDR3 sequence is 14 residues long. CDR3 region: CASRDRQDSYGYTF. CDR3 nucleotides: TGTGCCAGCAGGGACAGACAGGACTCCTATGGCTACACCTTC.

The rearrangement joins TRBV27 to TRBJ2-2, with D maybe TRBD2 (5 bases). The CDR3 runs 17 residues. In germline, CDR1 is MNHEY, CDR2 SMNVEV (reference sequence). V was shortened by 2 bases and J by 0 bases, with 13 bases between the two germline ends. This CDR3 is CASSLRGTRTNTGELFF. DNA for the CDR3: TGTGCCAGCAGTTTACGGGGAACCCGAACGAACACCGGGGAGCTGTTTTTT.

V gene TRBV28 combines with J gene TRBJ2-4; D not resolved. This CDR3 is built from 15 residues. Germline values: CDR1 MDHEN, CDR2 SYDVKM. V was cut by 5 bases and J by 0 bases, with 11 bases left in between. The CDR3 DNA reads as TGTGCCAGCAGTCTGACCCTTATAGCCAAAAACATTCAGTACTTC. It is translated as CASSLTLIAKNIQYF.